Sequencing of this TCR beta chain was carried out in a study of cytomegalovirus exposure and HLA in healthy donors. Across the whole study: Assignment to the Caucasian-associated ancestry cluster applied to 75% to 85% of the approximately 390 genotyped donors.

Turning to this clone: The antigen is undetermined.

In the PCR, 60 Vbeta and 13 Jbeta primers were used. Method: immunoSEQ multiplex PCR; TCRdb's copy keeps in-frame clones and lacks some. The table has 150,000 to 200,000 clones, approximately 84% seen once. Whole-study results and caveats: About 87% or about 30% of the time was how often most TCR beta V segments were productive, according to an earlier analysis. In a later analysis, a genetic analysis reported fewer productive-TCR N-insertions in an Asian-associated ancestry cluster than the cohort average. Sequencing likely generated an artifact that appeared as a cluster of highly shared sequence variants.

The germline gives CDR1 SGHRS, CDR2 YFSETQ. This CDR3 spans 20 amino acids. With 0 bases clipped from V and 0 bases from J, the junction kept 14 bases outside the gene matches. The TCR sequence derives from a girl between 10 and 17 years old in good health and CMV-seropositive. The sequencing sample was made of PBMCs. V and J are TRBV5-1 and TRBJ1-1; 10 bases are shared with TRBD1. This chain's CDR3 is CASSLDFWDRGDLVNTEAFF. The CDR3 coding sequence is TGCGCCAGCAGCTTGGACTTTTGGGACAGGGGCGATCTGGTGAACACTGAAGCTTTCTTT.